A selection of T cell receptor beta chains follows, all from one sample in a study of CXCR3-negative and CXCR3-positive naive CD8 T cells. TCRdb re-analyzed the 5' RACE reads; it lists each CDR3 protein once, without DNA. This sample carries approximately 59,000 distinct CDR3 sequences, with under 0.8% going to the ten biggest clones. Input material: naive CXCR3+ CD8+ T cells from blood. The receptor set was obtained from a human donor in good health. Some clones in this sample may be carry-over from other donors' samples. The CDR3 runs from the conserved cysteine through the conserved F or W. Each record gives: J gene, V gene, CDR3 protein.

j_gene: TRBJ2-5; v_gene: TRBV28; CDR3aa: CASSFLAGGQETQYF
j_gene: TRBJ2-7; v_gene: TRBV12-3/TRBV12-4; CDR3aa: CASSLVQGAYEQYF
j_gene: TRBJ2-4; v_gene: TRBV7-9; CDR3aa: CASSFPSGVAKNIQYF
j_gene: TRBJ2-3; v_gene: TRBV12-3/TRBV12-4; CDR3aa: CASSFRTDTQYF
j_gene: TRBJ2-1; v_gene: TRBV6-2/TRBV6-3; CDR3aa: CASSYTAYNEQFF
j_gene: TRBJ2-1; v_gene: TRBV7-9; CDR3aa: CASRTTGFSYNEQFF
j_gene: TRBJ2-1; v_gene: TRBV7-9; CDR3aa: CASSSDQDLNEQFF
j_gene: TRBJ2-3; v_gene: TRBV27; CDR3aa: CASSLSQGSDTQYF
j_gene: TRBJ2-7; v_gene: TRBV9; CDR3aa: CASSATGSTSYEQYF
j_gene: TRBJ2-3; v_gene: TRBV29-1; CDR3aa: CSVVGGLRTDTQYF
j_gene: TRBJ2-3; v_gene: TRBV11-2; CDR3aa: CASSLEGNPSDTQYF